The clone carrying this TCR beta chain appeared once. Its target is not known. From germline, CDR1 is LGHNA and CDR2 YSLEER. Germline trimming cut 0 bases from V and 5 bases from J; bases unmatched to any gene: 4. CDR3 length equals 15 residues. The source of the sample is a study of T cell responses to AZD1222 COVID-19 vaccine. Findings of the study overall: Close to half of spike-specific TCRs reportedly recognize unmutated variant regions. Donors were chiefly white British, with a greater number of females, and clonal diversity was perhaps underestimated. It was only a handful of AZD1222 recipients who were seropositive at baseline.

Only in-frame clones appear in the TCRdb table, and some are missing; sequencing was by immunoSEQ multiplex PCR. The sample yields approximately 98,000 clones, approximately 89% seen once. This material consisted of peripheral blood, taken on day 0 of MenACWY control vaccination. This chain connects TRBV4-3 to TRBJ2-3; 8 positions match TRBD2. This sequence originates from an adult in good health. The CDR3 DNA sequence: TGCGCCAGCAGCCAAGATGGGCGGGGGGTAGATACGCAGTATTTT. It is translated as CASSQDGRGVDTQYF.